Presented here are 21 T cell receptor beta chains from one specimen sequenced in a study of blood T cell repertoires in COVID-19. Some clones are missing from TCRdb's copy, which holds only in-frame ones; the method was immunoSEQ multiplex PCR. The sample includes 90,000 to 100,000 clones, around nine tenths of them seen just once. The source material was peripheral blood. These receptors were collected from a man aged 50-59 years with acute or convalescent COVID-19.

The chain recombines TRBV2 with TRBJ1-6, with 10 bases fitting TRBD1. Trimming at V came to 8 bases and at J to 10 bases, leaving 11 bases not matched to a gene. Germline loops: CDR1 SNHLY, CDR2 FYNNEI. The CDR3 totals 15 residues. CDR3 bases: TGTGCCAGCTCCCGTGGGGACAGGGGAAGATCACCCCTCCACTTT. Amino acid sequence: CASSRGDRGRSPLHF.

The genes are TRBV6-6 and TRBJ1-5, with a weak D call TRBD1 (6 bases). The germline V gene has CDR1 MNHNY and CDR2 SVGAGI (reference sequence). The CDR3 contains 17 residues. V was trimmed by 5 bases and J by 0 bases, leaving 17 bases between them. CDR3 sequence (DNA): TGTGCCAGCAGTCGCTATAAAACCAGGGGTAGCAATCAGCCCCAGCATTTT. This translates into CASSRYKTRGSNQPQHF.

The CDR3 spells CASSLSGRYTGELFF. The CDR3 coding sequence is TGTGCCAGCAGTTTAAGCGGGAGGTACACCGGGGAGCTGTTTTTT. The rearrangement joins TRBV27 to TRBJ2-2; 9 bases match TRBD2. With V trimmed by 2 bases and J by 3 bases, 1 base remained unmatched. The germline V gene encodes CDR1 MNHEY and CDR2 SMNVEV (reference sequence). The CDR3 sequence is 15 residues long.

The V call is TRBV7-9, the J call TRBJ2-2; D is uncertain. Trimming removed 11 bases at V and 0 bases at J, with 10 bases between. This CDR3 contains 13 residues. Per germline, CDR1 SEHNR and CDR2 FQNEAQ (reference sequence). The CDR3 DNA reads TGTGCCGACGACATTACGAACACCGGGGAGCTGTTTTTT. It encodes CADDITNTGELFF.

The J gene is TRBJ1-3, the V gene TRBV7-2; D perhaps matches TRBD1 (6 bases). The CDR3 is 17 residues long. The V gene's germline CDR1 is SGHTA and CDR2 FQGNSA. V shed 2 bases and J shed 2 bases, with 16 bases lying between them. In nucleotides, the CDR3 is TGTGCCAGCAGCTTATACAGTCCCAGACAGGCTGGAAACACCATATATTTT. Its translation is CASSLYSPRQAGNTIYF.

The chain uses TRBV11-3 and TRBJ2-3; a possible D gene is TRBD2 (6 bases). CDR1 and CDR2 (germline): SGHNT, YENEEA. CDR3 length equals 15 residues. V was pared by 0 bases and J by 2 bases, with 9 bases between. DNA of the CDR3: TGTGCCAGCAGCTTAGAACTAGCTTCCACAGATACGCAGTATTTT. Protein: CASSLELASTDTQYF.

This rearrangement joins TRBV5-1 to TRBJ2-1; 16 positions match TRBD2. This CDR3 spans 20 amino acids. The germline CDR1 and CDR2 sequences are SGHRS and YFSETQ. Trimming at V came to 4 bases and at J to 2 bases, leaving 12 bases not matched to a gene. DNA for the CDR3: TGCGCCAGCAGCAGTACCGGTGGGACTAGCGGGAGGGCAACCTACAATGAGCAGTTCTTC. Protein sequence: CASSSTGGTSGRATYNEQFF.

The chain recombines TRBV6-1 with TRBJ2-5; the D gene is possibly TRBD1 (6 bases). Per germline, CDR1 MNHNS and CDR2 SASEGT. The CDR3 length is 13 residues. V lost 2 bases and J lost 5, with 9 bases in between. The chain's CDR3 is CASSERGKETQYF. DNA of the CDR3: TGTGCCAGCAGTGAAAGGGGGAAGGAGACCCAGTACTTC.

This clone was counted only a few times. This rearrangement joins TRBV19 to TRBJ1-4; a weak D match, TRBD1 (5 bases). The ends were cut back, 5 bases at V and 6 bases at J, with 16 bases in the middle. The CDR3 runs 15 residues. The germline CDR1 and CDR2 sequences are LNHDA and SQIVND (reference sequence). The CDR3 spells CASSLEGLIDEKLFF. The CDR3 DNA sequence: TGTGCCAGTAGTTTGGAGGGACTGATCGATGAAAAACTGTTTTTT.

The gene calls are TRBV27 and TRBJ1-1, with D tentatively TRBD1 (5 bases). The length of the CDR3 is 14 residues. The V end lost 3 bases, the J end lost 4 bases, and 12 bases lay between the germline ends. Germline CDR1 MNHEY, CDR2 SMNVEV (reference sequence). CDR3 sequence reads: CASSFTRGTTEAFF. DNA for the CDR3: TGTGCCAGCAGTTTTACCCGGGGGACCACTGAAGCTTTCTTT.

The chain is built from TRBV5-6 and TRBJ1-2, with TRBD1 as a possible D gene (6 bases). The germline gives CDR1 SGHDT, CDR2 YYEEEE. The ends were cut back, 3 bases at V and 2 bases at J, with 11 bases in the middle. The CDR3 covers 14 residues. The CDR3 DNA reads as TGTGCCAGCAGCTGGAGACAGGAAAACTATGGCTACACCTTC. Translation gives CASSWRQENYGYTF.

V is TRBV19 and J is TRBJ2-6; D is possibly TRBD1 (5 bases). Trimming took 3 bases from V and 2 from J, leaving 11 bases between them. Looked up from germline, CDR1 is LNHDA and CDR2 is SQIVND (reference sequence). This CDR3 region has 16 residues. CDR3 in amino acids: CASSIWAGTGANVLTF. The CDR3 DNA sequence: TGTGCCAGTAGTATTTGGGCAGGGACTGGGGCCAACGTCCTGACTTTC. The full variable domain, rest sourced from reference TRBV19 and TRBJ2-6, is DGGITQSPKYLFRKEGQNVTLSCEQNLNHDAMYWYRQDPGQGLRLIYYSQIVNDFQKGDIAEGYSVSREKKESFPLTVTSAQKNPTAFYLCASSIWAGTGANVLTFGAGSRLTVL.

This chain connects TRBV2 to TRBJ1-6, with 7 bases that match TRBD1. The CDR3 covers 13 residues. In germline, CDR1 is SNHLY, CDR2 FYNNEI. V gave up 8 bases and J gave up 7 bases; unmatched junction bases: 5. CDR3 sequence reads: CASCRDSNSPLHF. For the CDR3, the DNA is TGTGCCAGCTGCCGGGACAGCAATTCACCCCTCCACTTT.

The gene calls are TRBV7-9 and TRBJ1-1; D not resolved. The germline gives CDR1 SEHNR, CDR2 FQNEAQ (reference sequence). The CDR3 contains 13 residues. V lost 7 bases and J 4 bases, leaving 13 bases between the germline ends. CDR3 DNA: TGTGCCAGCACCACGTCGGGTGGCACTGAAGCTTTCTTT. It yields the protein CASTTSGGTEAFF.

The rearrangement uses TRBV28 and TRBJ2-7; tentatively, D is TRBD2 (6 bases). The V gene's germline CDR1 is MDHEN and CDR2 SYDVKM. This CDR3 comprises 15 residues. Trimming removed 6 bases from V and 6 bases from J, with 21 bases in between. The CDR3: CASRSQGSGSFEQYF. CDR3 nucleotide sequence: TGTGCCAGCAGATCCCAGGGATCCGGGAGCTTCGAGCAGTACTTC.

The V call is TRBV19, the J call TRBJ2-3; 7 nucleotides line up with TRBD2. V dropped 0 bases and J dropped 1; count of bases not matched to a gene: 4. CDR1 LNHDA and CDR2 SQIVND come from the germline V gene (reference sequence). The CDR3 is 16 amino acids. The CDR3 is CASSIDKSGGTDTQYF. CDR3 in DNA: TGTGCCAGTAGTATAGATAAAAGCGGGGGCACAGATACGCAGTATTTT.

This chain uses TRBV3-1 (or the pseudogene TRBV3-2) with TRBJ2-1, with 10 positions matching TRBD2. This CDR3 comprises 17 residues. Trimming at V came to 0 bases and at J to 5 bases, leaving 7 bases not matched to a gene. Germline values: CDR1 LGHDT, CDR2 YNNKEL (reference sequence). CDR3 sequence (DNA): TGTGCCAGCAGCCAAGATAGACGCCTAGCGGGAGACAATGAGCAGTTCTTC. This encodes CASSQDRRLAGDNEQFF.

This chain joins TRBV27 and TRBJ1-1, with 11 bases identical to TRBD1. Germline V gives CDR1 MNHEY, CDR2 SMNVEV (reference sequence). This CDR3 region has 16 residues. J was trimmed by 0 bases and V by 6 bases; bases with no gene match: 6. CDR3 coding DNA: TGTGCCAGCAGGTCCGGGACAGGGGGGATGAACACTGAAGCTTTCTTT. Protein product: CASRSGTGGMNTEAFF.

This chain joins TRBV19 and TRBJ2-7; possibly TRBD1 for D (6 bases). The V end was cut by 0 bases, the J end by 4 bases, with 10 bases between. Germline assignment: CDR1 LNHDA and CDR2 SQIVND (reference sequence). The CDR3 runs to 14 residues. CDR3 coding DNA: TGTGCCAGTAGTATAGAGGCAGGGGCATACGAGCAGTACTTC. Translation gives CASSIEAGAYEQYF.

V and J are TRBV19 and TRBJ1-1, with TRBD1 as a possible D gene (5 bases). Germline lookup yields CDR1 LNHDA and CDR2 SQIVND (reference sequence). V was cut by 1 base and J by 1 base, with 13 bases left in between. The CDR3 contains 16 residues. CDR3 DNA: TGTGCCAGTAGTATAGTGGGGCGGATTCCGAACACTGAAGCTTTCTTT. Translation: CASSIVGRIPNTEAFF.

The chain is built from TRBV2 and TRBJ2-1; the match to TRBD2 covers 10 bases. The CDR3 contains 13 residues. Germline trimming cut 6 bases from V and 8 bases from J; bases unmatched to any gene: 4. Germline CDR1 reads SNHLY; CDR2 reads FYNNEI. The CDR3 region has the DNA TGTGCCAGCAGCAGCGGGAGGGCGGATGAGCAGTTCTTC. This sequence encodes CASSSGRADEQFF.